The sequence of this TCR beta chain was determined in a study of blood T cells in healthy people across ages. With a J-beta primer mix and a sample-barcoded 5' primer, a second PCR ran about 6 to 11 cycles. With 12 random nucleotides, a template-switch adaptor tagged each individual cDNA molecule. TCRdb independently ran MiXCR on the 5' RACE reads; one entry per CDR3 protein. This sample yields a few hundred thousand distinct CDR3 sequences, of which about 28% are seen a single time; approximately 4% belongs to the top ten. Notes on the study in general: Possibly, changes in expanded clonotypes were confounded because donor CMV status was unknown.

Trimming took 2 bases from V and 0 from J; bases not matched to a gene: 23. Germline V gives CDR1 SGHTA, CDR2 FQGNSA. The CDR3 is 22 residues long. Points on this clonotype: Antigen specificity is unknown.

These sequences were also reported in another study, on T cells of mothers and their children. That paper states: Mother-child pairs who were related displayed a slightly higher overlap than unrelated pairs, a difference that was non-significant.

The sequence derives from a boy younger than 10 in good health. The chain has TRBV7-2 and TRBJ2-3; TRBD2 matches 7 bases. Material for sequencing was blood. The CDR3 protein is CASSLPYFWEGGPGTSTDTQYF. The DNA of the CDR3 is TGTGCCAGCAGCTTACCGTATTTTTGGGAGGGAGGGCCGGGAACTAGCACAGATACGCAGTATTTT.